Below, one T cell receptor (beta chain) is given with its context. With 4 bases removed from V and 4 bases from J, the gap between germline ends came to 13 bases. Germline V lookup: CDR1 MNHEY, CDR2 SVGAGI. The CDR3 loop spans 14 amino acids. The data are from a study of blood T cell repertoires in COVID-19. About the research overall: T cells, B-cell-depleted T cells, or PBMCs supplied cDNA or gDNA.

In the authors' methods: The authors estimated nucleated cell counts from reference gene primer amplification. Generated by immunoSEQ multiplex PCR, the TCRdb table keeps only in-frame clones and is missing some. V, J and clone size derive from that table, while D and trimming were established from the DNA sequence. The data contain fewer than 300,000 clones, around 82% of them seen just once; the ten biggest clones take up less than 4%. The J gene is TRBJ1-2, the V gene TRBV6-5; a weak D match, TRBD1 (6 bases). Sequencing was performed on peripheral blood. The receptor's source is a woman aged 18 to 35 with acute or convalescent COVID-19. Here the CDR3 reads CASSSRTGTYGYTF. The CDR3 DNA reads as TGTGCCAGCAGTTCCCGCACAGGGACCTATGGCTACACCTTC.